Sequencing of this TCR beta chain was carried out in a study of human T cells and chemical hapten exposure. Points from the study as a whole: Counts of TCRs above 1 in 1000 frequency stayed unchanged with DPC sensitization.

Documented time point: patch test 1, 2 weeks after DPC sensitization. Described treatment: therapeutic diphenylcyclopropenone sensitization with weekly scalp DPC. The length of the CDR3 is 16 residues. Germline CDR1 WSHSY, CDR2 SAAADI. This clonotype was seen at least ten times. Its antigen is as yet unknown. One end of the junction varies from germline; a read error may be responsible. TCRdb called the RACE reads again in MiXCR, with one record for every CDR3 protein. This table holds around 380,000 distinct CDR3 sequences, 4% to 5.5% found once. The chain carries TRBV10-2 and TRBJ2-1, with 11 bases matching TRBD2. The source was whole blood, collected in connection with sensitization to the hapten diphenylcyclopropenone (DPC). The TCR comes from a woman between 50 and 59 years old with alopecia areata. Some clones in this sample may be carry-over from other donors' samples. The CDR3 reads CASGEIRLAGYNEQFF. The CDR3 nucleotides read TGCGCCAGCGGTGAGATTAGACTAGCGGGGTACAATGAGCAGTTCTTC.